The clone carrying this TCR beta chain was recorded only once. Antigen: not known. This sample was included in a study of graft-versus-host responses after intestinal transplantation. Study at large: Following induction with anti-thymocyte globulin, all recipients were given tacrolimus and steroids for about three years. The study, taken as a whole, reports: There were GvH clones found in recipient marrow, and some of them appeared first in ileum or blood. Peak levels of circulating GvH clones tracked with early post-transplant HvG declines.

Sequenced by immunoSEQ multiplex PCR; TCRdb stores in-frame clones only, minus some. Of fewer than 45,000 clones listed, about 90% were seen once; the top ten hold 2% to 3%. The CDR3 contains 14 residues. The germline V gene encodes CDR1 MNHEY and CDR2 SMNVEV (reference sequence). The V segment lost 3 bases and the J segment 6 bases; nucleotides outside the gene matches: 4. This sample comprised PBMCs, obtained 300 to 320 days after intestinal transplant. The genes are TRBV27 and TRBJ2-7; 11 nucleotides line up with TRBD2. The TCR was taken from a human patient who received an intestinal transplant, so some T cells may come from the graft donor. DNA of the CDR3: TGTGCCAGCAGTTTGGGACTAGCGGAAACCGAGCAGTACTTC. This encodes CASSLGLAETEQYF.